This T cell receptor beta chain was sequenced in a study of shared clonotypes between healthy human individuals. CD4+ cell separation produced CD45RA+ naive and CD45RA-negative memory subsets. Genomic DNA of every subset was divided equally among multiple immunoSEQ plates. The data were produced by immunoSEQ multiplex PCR, yet TCRdb's version contains in-frame clones alone and is incomplete. The sample includes about 670,000 clones, less than 80% of them seen just once. Notes on the study in general: When compared with the clonotypes that were shared by all four sorted-subset donors, the non-shared clonotypes turned out to have lower generation probabilities.

In regard to this clone: Its specificity is not known.

Trimming took 1 base from V and 1 from J, leaving 10 bases between them. Looked up from germline, CDR1 is SGHTA and CDR2 is FQGNSA. The CDR3 contains 15 residues. Sample: memory CD4+ T cells sorted from blood. Subset described: CD45RA-negative fraction. The chain links TRBV7-2 to TRBJ1-1, with D hard to call. The sequence came from a woman aged 30 to 39 in good health. In DNA, the CDR3 is TGTGCCAGCAGCTTAGATCAGGTACCGAACACTGAAGCTTTCTTT. Amino acids: CASSLDQVPNTEAFF.